Shown below are 5 T cell receptor beta chains from a single sample sequenced in a study of blood T cell repertoires in COVID-19. The protocol was immunoSEQ multiplex PCR, while the TCRdb copy is restricted to in-frame clones and leaves out a portion. This sample has a few hundred thousand clones; around nine tenths occur once, and the top ten carry 0.85% to 1%. The material sequenced was peripheral blood. The receptors were sampled from a woman in her thirties or forties who had recovered from COVID-19.

This chain uses TRBV27 with TRBJ2-3; 8 nucleotides match TRBD2. In germline, CDR1 is MNHEY, CDR2 SMNVEV (reference sequence). V trimming: 5 bases; J trimming: 0 bases; junction bases outside the gene matches: 4. The CDR3 runs to 15 residues. The CDR3 nucleotides read TGTGCCAGCAGTCCCTCTAGCGGGAGCACAGATACGCAGTATTTT. Encoded protein: CASSPSSGSTDTQYF.

The CDR3 DNA follows: TGTGCCAGCAGTACGCCGACAGGGAGCTCTGGAAACACCATATATTTT. Its translation is CASSTPTGSSGNTIYF. V is TRBV28 and J is TRBJ1-3, with TRBD1 matching over 7 bases. The germline V gene encodes CDR1 MDHEN and CDR2 SYDVKM. This CDR3 spans 16 amino acids. Germline trimming cut 5 bases from V and 0 bases from J; bases unmatched to any gene: 7.

The V call is TRBV29-1, the J call TRBJ1-1; D not resolved. The CDR3 sequence is 13 residues long. Trimming shortened V by 4 bases and J by 0 bases, and 9 bases separated the two germline ends. CDR1 and CDR2 from the germline V gene are SQVTM and ANQGSEA. The DNA of the CDR3 is TGCAGCGTTGCGAGTTCGATGAACACTGAAGCTTTCTTT. This sequence encodes CSVASSMNTEAFF.

The V call is TRBV7-9, the J call TRBJ2-1; TRBD2 is a possible D gene (5 bases). The V end lost 0 bases, the J end lost 8 bases, and 14 bases lay between the germline ends. The CDR3 consists of 15 residues. CDR1 is SEHNR and CDR2 is FQNEAQ in the germline V gene (reference sequence). The CDR3 spells CASSLALAPGDEQFF. The CDR3 nucleotides read TGTGCCAGCAGCTTAGCTCTAGCCCCTGGCGATGAGCAGTTCTTC.

The table lists this clone with a count of one. The V gene is TRBV30, the J gene TRBJ1-5; 12 nucleotides line up with TRBD1. The CDR3 loop spans 16 amino acids. Germline lookup yields CDR1 GTSNPN and CDR2 SVGIG (reference sequence). V dropped 0 bases and J dropped 8; count of bases not matched to a gene: 8. The chain's CDR3 is CAWSVLGQGAREPQHF. CDR3 sequence (DNA): TGTGCCTGGAGTGTACTGGGACAGGGGGCACGTGAGCCCCAGCATTTT. The whole variable domain, remainder taken from reference TRBV30 and TRBJ1-5, is SQTIHQWPATLVQPVGSPLSLECTVEGTSNPNLYWYRQAAGRGLQLLFYSVGIGQISSEVPQNLSASRPQDRQFILSSKKLLLSDSGFYLCAWSVLGQGAREPQHFGDGTRLSIL.